This paragraph covers one T cell receptor (beta chain) sequence. Its antigen is unknown. This sample was included in a study of cytomegalovirus exposure and HLA in healthy donors. The study's findings and limits: A later analysis found that most CMV-associated TCR beta chains appeared HLA-restricted. CMV antigen specificity of a few CMV-associated chains was confirmed in vitro.

The PCR contained 60 Vbeta and 13 Jbeta primers. Authors' analysis steps: Some 10 million of the approximately 80 million unique TCR beta chains counted in a later analysis were shared. TCRdb's copy holds only in-frame clones and misses some; the assay was immunoSEQ multiplex PCR. The DNA gave D and trimming, while V, J and clone size come from that table. The sample has 55,000 to 70,000 clones. Germline CDR1 and CDR2: SGDLS and YYNGEE. The CDR3 consists of 15 residues. The V segment lost 0 bases and the J segment 0 bases; nucleotides outside the gene matches: 3. The genes are TRBV9 and TRBJ2-7; TRBD2 agrees at 7 bases. This TCR was sampled from a female donor in good health and CMV-seropositive. The specimen sequenced was PBMCs. The CDR3 here is CASSVGGGNSYEQYF. CDR3 coding DNA: TGTGCCAGCAGCGTAGGGGGGGGGAACTCCTACGAGCAGTACTTC.